The 16 T cell receptor beta chains in this list originate from one sample, sequenced in a study of CD8 T cells in ankylosing spondylitis. One entry per CDR3 protein results from TCRdb running MiXCR on the 5' RACE reads. Among fewer than 250,000 distinct CDR3 sequences listed, 10% were seen once. Sample: blood, either unsorted or a sorted T cell fraction (not recorded which). Every receptor here comes from a male donor with ankylosing spondylitis or in good health (not recorded which).

In this sample, this clonotype turned up many times. Written as DNA, the CDR3 is TGTGCCAGCAGTTCTGAGGGACTAGCGGGTTACAATGAGCAGTTCTTC. Protein: CASSSEGLAGYNEQFF. The chain recombines TRBV6-4 with TRBJ2-1; TRBD2 matches 12 bases. There are 16 residues in the CDR3. The germline CDR1 and CDR2 sequences are MRHNA and SNTAGT. V trimming: 5 bases; J trimming: 4 bases; junction bases outside the gene matches: 6.

This clonotype has a count of ten or more. V is TRBV7-2 and J is TRBJ2-1, with D maybe TRBD1 (5 bases). This CDR3 comprises 14 residues. Deletions cut 2 bases from V and 5 bases from J, with 10 bases between. CDR1 SGHTA and CDR2 FQGNSA come from the germline V gene. The CDR3 region has the DNA TGTGCCAGCAGCTTAAGACAGCGAGACAATGAGCAGTTCTTC. As protein: CASSLRQRDNEQFF.

This clonotype has at least ten counts. The chain recombines TRBV5-1 with TRBJ2-2; either TRBD1 or TRBD2 may fit D (6 bases each). The CDR3 sequence is 17 residues long. The V end lost 4 bases, the J end lost 0 bases, and 16 bases lay between the germline ends. In germline, CDR1 is SGHRS, CDR2 YFSETQ. CDR3 sequence (DNA): TGCGCCAGCAGCGGGACTTACAACAGGGCGAACACCGGGGAGCTGTTTTTT. This codes for CASSGTYNRANTGELFF.

This clonotype was found many times. The CDR3 coding sequence is TGTGCCAGCAGCTTCTGGCTAGCGGGACGCACTAAAATTAGCACAGATACGCAGTATTTT. Amino acids: CASSFWLAGRTKISTDTQYF. The genes are TRBV5-7 and TRBJ2-3, with 9 bases aligning to TRBD2. TRBV5-7 is marked as an open reading frame, function uncertain. V shed 2 bases and J 0 bases; nucleotides not matched to a gene: 16. The CDR3 is 20 residues long.

This clonotype was recorded at least ten times. The chain is built from TRBV21-1 and TRBJ1-3; TRBD1 is the table's D call and was not checked against the DNA. TRBV21-1 corresponds to a pseudogene. This CDR3 has 16 amino acids. The chain's CDR3 is CASTRVGCISGNTIYF. As DNA, the CDR3 is TGTGCCAGCACCCGGGTAGGGTGCATCTCTGGAAACACCATATATTTT.

This clonotype occurred a few times. V usage is TRBV10-1 and J usage is TRBJ2-1; D not resolved. CDR1 WNHNN and CDR2 SYGVQD come from the germline V gene (reference sequence). The length of the CDR3 is 13 residues. Trimming shortened V by 6 bases and J by 0 bases, and 6 bases separated the two germline ends. The DNA for the CDR3 is TGCGCCAGCAGCCCGACCTCCTACAATGAGCAGTTCTTC. This translates into CASSPTSYNEQFF.

Ten or more counts support this clonotype. In DNA form, the CDR3 reads TGTGCCAGCAGCCTCGGACTGGAGCCTAGCACAGATACGCAGTATTTT. Amino acids: CASSLGLEPSTDTQYF. The chain couples TRBV7-9 to TRBJ2-3, with D perhaps TRBD2 (5 bases). V lost 5 bases and J 0 bases, leaving 15 bases between the germline ends. Germline V gene lookup returns CDR1 SEHNR and CDR2 FQNEAQ (reference sequence). This CDR3 contains 16 residues.

The chain is built from TRBV29-1 and TRBJ2-3; D call uncertain. The CDR3 length is 12 residues. V lost 0 bases to trimming and J lost 4 bases, with 5 bases between them. Germline values: CDR1 SQVTM, CDR2 ANQGSEA. As DNA, the CDR3 is TGCAGCGTTGAAGAAGGCCCAGATACGCAGTATTTT. This sequence encodes CSVEEGPDTQYF.

This CDR3 is CASSLEGGGAYNEQFF. CDR3 nucleotides: TGTGCCAGCAGCTTAGAGGGCGGGGGGGCCTACAATGAGCAGTTCTTC. This sequence joins TRBV7-2 and TRBJ2-1, with 9 bases matching TRBD2. The CDR3 contains 16 residues. V shed 1 base and J 2 bases; nucleotides not matched to a gene: 3. Germline V gene lookup returns CDR1 SGHTA and CDR2 FQGNSA. The full variable domain, rest sourced from reference TRBV7-2 and TRBJ2-1, is GAGVSQSPSNKVTEKGKDVELRCDPISGHTALYWYRQSLGQGLEFLIYFQGNSAPDKSGLPSDRFSAERTGGSVSTLTIQRTQQEDSAVYLCASSLEGGGAYNEQFFGPGTRLTVL.

This clonotype showed up many times. The genes are TRBV7-2 and TRBJ1-3; D not resolved. The CDR3 runs 15 residues. Trimming cost V 1 base and J 0 bases, with 7 bases left between them. Germline V gives CDR1 SGHTA, CDR2 FQGNSA. The CDR3 DNA follows: TGTGCCAGCAGCTTAGACGGGAACTCTGGAAACACCATATATTTT. It is translated as CASSLDGNSGNTIYF.

This clonotype appeared a few times. V is TRBV2 and J is TRBJ1-1, with 8 positions matching TRBD1. There are 14 residues in the CDR3. Per the germline V gene, CDR1 is SNHLY and CDR2 is FYNNEI. Unmatched junction bases numbered 3, after V lost 3 bases and J lost 3 bases. The DNA of the CDR3 is TGTGCCAGCAGTGACCAGGGGGCGGACACTGAAGCTTTCTTT. Translating gives CASSDQGADTEAFF.

Only a few counts were recorded for this clonotype. V gene TRBV10-1 combines with J gene TRBJ2-1; D unclear. The CDR3 consists of 13 residues. The germline V gene has CDR1 WNHNN and CDR2 SYGVQD (reference sequence). V dropped 4 bases and J dropped 10 bases, with 14 bases sitting between them. CDR3 region: CASSAAEAGEQFF. DNA for the CDR3: TGCGCCAGCAGTGCCGCCGAGGCAGGAGAGCAGTTCTTC.

The chain couples TRBV5-1 to TRBJ2-2, with D uncertain. Germline CDR1 is SGHRS and CDR2 is YFSETQ. V was cut by 4 bases and J by 5 bases, with 18 bases left in between. CDR3 length: 16 amino acids. CDR3 protein: CASSTLRSLETGELFF. The CDR3 DNA is TGCGCCAGCAGCACTTTACGGAGTCTGGAGACCGGGGAGCTGTTTTTT.

V is TRBV18 and J is TRBJ2-5, with D maybe TRBD1 (5 bases). CDR3 length: 14 residues. The V gene's germline CDR1 is KGHSH and CDR2 LQKENI. V was pared by 2 bases and J by 4 bases, with 11 bases between. The CDR3 reads CASSPIRVGETQYF. CDR3 nucleotides: TGTGCCAGCTCACCAATCAGGGTAGGAGAGACCCAGTACTTC.

This clonotype has more than one count but fewer than ten. The rearrangement joins TRBV10-3 to TRBJ2-7; D is possibly TRBD1 (5 bases). Germline V gives CDR1 ENHRY, CDR2 SYGVKD. Trimming cost V 2 bases and J 3 bases, with 11 bases left between them. CDR3 length equals 14 residues. CDR3 sequence reads: CAISEQGSHYEQYF. The CDR3 DNA reads TGTGCCATCAGTGAGCAGGGCTCCCACTACGAGCAGTACTTC.

The sample holds many counts of this clonotype. This rearrangement joins TRBV5-1 to TRBJ1-2; D is possibly TRBD1 (5 bases). The length of the CDR3 is 13 residues. Trimming removed 4 bases from V and 8 bases from J, with 15 bases in between. Germline CDR1 and CDR2: SGHRS and YFSETQ. The CDR3 DNA reads as TGCGCCAGCAGCGTGGGGGTGGTCGACGGCTACACCTTC. Translation: CASSVGVVDGYTF.